The 21 T cell receptor beta chains below all came from one sample that was sequenced in a study of CD8 T cells in Susac syndrome. Random hexamers were used to reverse transcribe the RNA input (about 0.45 to 1 ug). TCRdb itself ran the immunoSEQ multiplex PCR reads through MiXCR, one entry per CDR3 protein. This sample has around 190,000 distinct CDR3 sequences, with approximately 93% found just once. The sequencing input was CD4+ T cells from PBMCs. The receptors come from a human donor in good health.

The chain uses TRBV20-1 and TRBJ1-5, with D maybe TRBD1 (5 bases). Trimming removed 6 bases from V and 7 bases from J, with 19 bases in between. The CDR3 runs to 14 residues. CDR1 DFQATT and CDR2 SNEGSKA come from the germline V gene (reference sequence). In nucleotides, the CDR3 is TGCAGTGCCCGTCCACCAGGGATCGGGCAGCCCCAGCATTTT. Translation gives CSARPPGIGQPQHF.

The gene calls are TRBV2 and TRBJ2-2; D is uncertain. The CDR3 sequence is 13 residues long. Trimming took 9 bases from V and 6 from J, leaving 14 bases between them. Germline loops: CDR1 SNHLY, CDR2 FYNNEI. The CDR3 reads CASMVGLAGELFF. The CDR3 DNA follows: TGTGCCAGTATGGTGGGGTTGGCCGGGGAGCTGTTTTTT.

This chain uses TRBV7-2 with TRBJ1-3; 7 bases match TRBD1. The V gene end was trimmed by 3 bases and the J gene end by 0 bases; junction bases not matched to a gene: 5. The CDR3 spans 16 residues. CDR1 is SGHTA and CDR2 is FQGNSA in the germline V gene. CDR3 in DNA: TGTGCCAGCAGCTTTGGACAGGTTATCTCTGGAAACACCATATATTTT. It specifies CASSFGQVISGNTIYF.

The V gene is TRBV30, the J gene TRBJ2-7, with 8 bases lining up with TRBD1. Per germline, CDR1 GTSNPN and CDR2 SVGIG (reference sequence). The CDR3 consists of 12 residues. V dropped 4 bases and J dropped 7; count of bases not matched to a gene: 6. The DNA of the CDR3 is TGTGCCTGGATGGGACAGGTTGGGGAGCAGTACTTC. It specifies CAWMGQVGEQYF. The full variable domain, completed using reference TRBV30 and TRBJ2-7, is SQTIHQWPATLVQPVGSPLSLECTVEGTSNPNLYWYRQAAGRGLQLLFYSVGIGQISSEVPQNLSASRPQDRQFILSSKKLLLSDSGFYLCAWMGQVGEQYFGPGTRLTVT.

The chain is built from TRBV7-9 and TRBJ1-1, with D uncertain. The V end lost 5 bases, the J end lost 6 bases, and 7 bases lay between the germline ends. The germline V gene has CDR1 SEHNR and CDR2 FQNEAQ (reference sequence). The length of the CDR3 is 11 residues. CDR3 coding DNA: TGTGCCAGCAGCCCCTGGTCTGAAGCTTTCTTT. It encodes CASSPWSEAFF.

The chain uses TRBV3-1 and TRBJ2-5; 7 bases align to TRBD2. The germline V gene encodes CDR1 LGHDT and CDR2 YNNKEL (reference sequence). The CDR3 contains 15 residues. With V trimmed by 7 bases and J by 7 bases, 15 bases remained unmatched. The chain's CDR3 is CASKPNSGTMGTQYF. In DNA form, the CDR3 reads TGTGCCAGCAAACCTAACTCCGGGACTATGGGGACCCAGTACTTC.

This chain joins TRBV28 and TRBJ2-2; 16 nucleotides line up with TRBD2. The CDR3 extends over 19 amino acids. Per germline, CDR1 MDHEN and CDR2 SYDVKM. The J segment lost 5 bases and the V segment lost 6 bases, leaving 12 bases of the junction unmatched. The CDR3 reads CASRPRGLAGGPRTGELFF. The CDR3 region has the DNA TGTGCCAGCAGGCCCCGGGGACTAGCGGGGGGGCCGAGGACCGGGGAGCTGTTTTTT.

This chain joins TRBV12-3 or TRBV12-4 and TRBJ2-3; D perhaps matches TRBD1 (6 bases). Trimming removed 4 bases from V and 1 base from J, with 15 bases in between. CDR3 length: 16 residues. CDR3 nucleotides: TGTGCCAGCAGTTCCTCACAGGGACGGGGCACAGATACGCAGTATTTT. Protein sequence: CASSSSQGRGTDTQYF.

V is TRBV30 and J is TRBJ2-5; TRBD2 aligns across 8 bases. The CDR3 loop spans 15 amino acids. CDR1 is GTSNPN and CDR2 is SVGIG in the germline V gene (reference sequence). The V and J ends lost 5 bases and 4 bases, in that order; junction bases with no gene match: 12. The CDR3 DNA follows: TGTGCCTGGCTCGGGGGGGGCCGGGACACAGAGACCCAGTACTTC. This encodes CAWLGGGRDTETQYF.

The J gene is TRBJ2-7, the V gene TRBV20-1; perhaps TRBD1 as D (6 bases). Trimming left V 6 bases short and J 4 bases short, with 13 bases between. The germline V gene has CDR1 DFQATT and CDR2 SNEGSKA (reference sequence). The CDR3 is 12 amino acids. As DNA, the CDR3 is TGCAGTGCGGCAGGGGCTGGGTACGAGCAGTACTTC. It translates to CSAAGAGYEQYF.

The V gene is TRBV10-3, the J gene TRBJ1-5; D remains ambiguous. The germline gives CDR1 ENHRY, CDR2 SYGVKD. The CDR3 loop spans 14 amino acids. The V end lost 11 bases, the J end lost 0 bases, and 14 bases lay between the germline ends. The CDR3 protein is CASSVAHSNQPQHF. The DNA for the CDR3 is TGTGCCTCTTCGGTGGCCCATAGCAATCAGCCCCAGCATTTT.

The rearrangement links TRBV5-1 to TRBJ2-5, with 8 bases matching TRBD1. The germline gives CDR1 SGHRS, CDR2 YFSETQ. The CDR3 runs 16 residues. V gave up 0 bases and J gave up 4 bases; unmatched junction bases: 8. CDR3 residues: CASSLGVTGVGETQYF. Written as DNA, the CDR3 is TGCGCCAGCAGCTTGGGTGTGACAGGGGTCGGAGAGACCCAGTACTTC. The full variable domain, in which reference TRBV5-1 and TRBJ2-5 provide the parts outside the CDR3, is KAGVTQTPRYLIKTRGQQVTLSCSPISGHRSVSWYQQTPGQGLQFLFEYFSETQRNKGNFPGRFSGRQFSNSRSEMNVSTLELGDSALYLCASSLGVTGVGETQYFGPGTRLLVL.

This sequence joins TRBV3-1 and TRBJ2-1; D is uncertain. Trimming cost V 5 bases and J 0 bases, with 8 bases left between them. CDR3 length: 14 residues. Germline CDR1 reads LGHDT; CDR2 reads YNNKEL (reference sequence). The CDR3 protein is CASSGQRSYNEQFF. In DNA, the CDR3 is TGTGCCAGCAGCGGTCAGCGCTCCTACAATGAGCAGTTCTTC.

The table lists this clonotype with a count of one. This sequence joins TRBV7-8 and TRBJ2-5, with 9 bases identical to TRBD1. V shed 3 bases, J shed 7 bases, and the junction held 9 bases outside the gene matches. The CDR3 extends over 15 amino acids. Germline V gene lookup returns CDR1 SGHVS and CDR2 FQNEAQ. CDR3 in DNA: TGTGCCAGCAGCTTCCGGGACAGGGTGCTTGGGACCCAGTACTTC. It specifies CASSFRDRVLGTQYF.

The rearrangement joins TRBV6-2 or TRBV6-3 to TRBJ2-3; 15 bases map to TRBD2. The CDR3 loop spans 20 amino acids. The V gene's germline CDR1 is MNHEY and CDR2 SVGEGT. V gave up 5 bases and J gave up 2 bases; unmatched junction bases: 14. The CDR3 loop is CASSLLTGRTSGGATDTQYF. The CDR3 DNA reads as TGTGCCAGCAGTCTCCTGACAGGCCGGACTAGCGGGGGGGCCACAGATACGCAGTATTTT.

The chain carries TRBV25-1 and TRBJ1-1; D unclear. V lost 2 bases and J lost 7, with 5 bases in between. Germline-derived CDR1 and CDR2 are MGHDK and SYGVNS. CDR3 length: 11 residues. For the CDR3, the DNA is TGTGCCAGCAGTGAAATCAGTGAAGCTTTCTTT. This gives the protein CASSEISEAFF.

This clonotype was counted only a few times. The chain employs TRBV29-1 and TRBJ2-1; 10 positions match TRBD1. The length of the CDR3 is 16 residues. Per the germline V gene, CDR1 is SQVTM and CDR2 is ANQGSEA. V shed 4 bases, J shed 3 bases, and the junction held 9 bases outside the gene matches. The CDR3 region has the DNA TGCAGCGTTGCGAACCGGGACAGGGGATACTACAATGAGCAGTTCTTC. Translation: CSVANRDRGYYNEQFF.

The chain joins TRBV29-1 to TRBJ1-2; the D gene is possibly TRBD1 (6 bases). The CDR3 has 13 amino acids. Trimming took off 7 bases at V and 6 bases at J, with 18 bases between the two ends. Germline V gene sequence: CDR1 SQVTM, CDR2 ANQGSEA. This CDR3 reads CSGKQGPGDGYTF. The CDR3 coding sequence is TGCAGCGGCAAGCAGGGGCCTGGGGATGGCTACACCTTC.

CDR3 sequence reads: CASSTTSGGVGKFF. DNA of the CDR3: TGTGCCAGTAGTACCACTAGCGGGGGGGTAGGGAAGTTCTTC. The V gene is TRBV19, the J gene TRBJ2-1; 13 positions match TRBD2. Trimming removed 4 bases from V and 14 bases from J; junction bases left unmatched: 8. Germline loops: CDR1 LNHDA, CDR2 SQIVND (reference sequence). The CDR3 totals 14 residues.

This clonotype was recorded once. This chain joins TRBV7-9 and TRBJ1-4; D remains unclear. CDR3 size: 14 residues. Germline-derived CDR1 and CDR2 are SEHNR and FQNEAQ (reference sequence). V dropped 3 bases and J dropped 5 bases, with 10 bases sitting between them. CDR3 bases: TGTGCCAGCAGCTTGGGAGTCGGGAATGAAAAACTGTTTTTT. It codes for CASSLGVGNEKLFF. Supplemented by reference TRBV7-9 and TRBJ1-4, the full variable domain reads DTGVSQNPRHKITKRGQNVTFRCDPISEHNRLYWYRQTLGQGPEFLTYFQNEAQLEKSRLLSDRFSAERPKGSFSTLEIQRTEQGDSAMYLCASSLGVGNEKLFFGSGTQLSVL.

About this clonotype: No conserved phenylalanine or tryptophan is present at the end of the CDR3, so a read error is the likely explanation. This rearrangement joins TRBV29-1 to TRBJ1-2, with 9 bases fitting TRBD1. CDR1 is SQVTM, CDR2 ANQGSEA, per germline. The CDR3 extends over 15 amino acids. V lost 4 bases and J lost 4; bases outside the gene matches: 10. CDR3 bases: TGCAGCGTTGGTTCGGGACAGGGAAGCGTCTATGGCTACACCCTC. Protein product: CSVGSGQGSVYGYTL.